This TCR beta chain was obtained from a study of blood T cell repertoires in COVID-19. The wider study: Italy, Spain and the United States were the sources of the convalescent and acute COVID-19 samples. The analysed material was cDNA or gDNA that came from T cells, B-cell-depleted T cells, or PBMCs.

In Seattle, patients joined the study during active infection and were tracked longitudinally. Per the authors' pipeline: Nucleated cell counts were estimated from reference gene primer amplification. Profiled with immunoSEQ multiplex PCR; TCRdb holds only in-frame clones, not every one. That table gives V, J and clone size, and the DNA gave D and trimming. The sample shows just under 65,000 clones, around 82% of them seen only once. The sequence derives from a man aged 55 to 70 with COVID-19, enrolled during active disease. Material: peripheral blood.

Here the CDR3 DNA reads TGTGCCACCAGTGACTCCGGACAGGGGCTATACACCGGGGAGCTGTTTTTT. Amino acid sequence: CATSDSGQGLYTGELFF. The rearrangement joins TRBV24-1 to TRBJ2-2; 9 nucleotides align to TRBD1. The CDR3 has 17 amino acids. From germline, CDR1 is KGHDR and CDR2 SFDVKD. The V gene end was trimmed by 4 bases and the J gene end by 3 bases; junction bases not matched to a gene: 8.